The 2 T cell receptor beta chains below come from one sample, sequenced in a study of blood T cells in healthy people across ages (dated by TCRdb to between 2014 and 2017). Library preparation was by 5' RACE. The reads were generated on an Illumina HiSeq 2500. The second PCR ran for about 6 to 12 cycles and used a J-beta primer mix along with a sample-barcoded 5' primer. Using fastp at Q25 and MiXCR, TCRdb reprocessed the public reads and kept productive beta chains. One record per CDR3 amino acid sequence lists the most common genes and DNA. In all, the sample holds approximately 780,000 distinct CDR3 sequences, and about a quarter of those were seen once. Roughly 3.1% of the sample comes from the top ten. The data also belong to a second study, concerning T cells of mothers and their children.

The sequenced material came from blood. These receptor sequences come from a boy aged 10-17 years in good health.

This clonotype was counted a few times. The chain has TRBV6-6 and TRBJ1-2; 8 bases match TRBD1. The CDR3 spans 14 residues. Germline-derived CDR1 and CDR2 are MNHNY and SVGAGI (reference sequence). Trimming at V came to 6 bases and at J to 0 bases, leaving 3 bases not matched to a gene. The CDR3: CASSPGQANYGYTF. The CDR3 coding sequence is TGTGCCAGCAGCCCGGGACAGGCTAACTATGGCTACACCTTC.

This clonotype was detected a few times. The CDR3 is CASTSTGSADTQYF. The CDR3 DNA sequence: TGTGCCAGCACATCGACAGGTAGCGCAGATACGCAGTATTTT. The chain links TRBV18 to TRBJ2-3, with D tentatively TRBD1 (6 bases). With 8 bases removed from V and 4 bases from J, the gap between germline ends came to 16 bases. The CDR3 totals 14 residues. Germline V gene data show CDR1 as KGHSH and CDR2 as LQKENI. The variable domain in full, completed from reference TRBV18 and TRBJ2-3, reads NAGVMQNPRHLVRRRGQEARLRCSPMKGHSHVYWYRQLPEEGLKFMVYLQKENIIDESGMPKERFSAEFPKEGPSILRIQQVVRGDSAAYFCASTSTGSADTQYFGPGTRLTVL.